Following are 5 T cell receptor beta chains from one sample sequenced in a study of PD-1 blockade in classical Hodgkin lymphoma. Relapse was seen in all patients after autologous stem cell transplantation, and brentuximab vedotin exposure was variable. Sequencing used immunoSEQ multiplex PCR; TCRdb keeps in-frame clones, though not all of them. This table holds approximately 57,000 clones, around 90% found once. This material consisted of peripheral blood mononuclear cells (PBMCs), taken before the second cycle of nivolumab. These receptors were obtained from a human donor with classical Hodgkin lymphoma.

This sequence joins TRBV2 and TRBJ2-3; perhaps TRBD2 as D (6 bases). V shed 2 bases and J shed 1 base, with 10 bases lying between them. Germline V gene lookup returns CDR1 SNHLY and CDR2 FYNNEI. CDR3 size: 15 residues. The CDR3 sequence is CASSETGGGTDTQYF. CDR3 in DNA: TGTGCCAGCAGTGAAACTGGCGGGGGCACAGATACGCAGTATTTT.

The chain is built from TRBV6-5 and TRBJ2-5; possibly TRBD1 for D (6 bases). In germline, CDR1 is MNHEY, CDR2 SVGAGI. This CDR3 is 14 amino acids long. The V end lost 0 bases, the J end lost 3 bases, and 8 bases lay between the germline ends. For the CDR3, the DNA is TGTGCCAGCAGTTACTCGAGGGGGAAAGAGACCCAGTACTTC. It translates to CASSYSRGKETQYF.

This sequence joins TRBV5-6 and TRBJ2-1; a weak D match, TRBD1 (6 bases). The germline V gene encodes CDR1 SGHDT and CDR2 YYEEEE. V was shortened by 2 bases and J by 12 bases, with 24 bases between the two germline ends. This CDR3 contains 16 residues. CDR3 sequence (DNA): TGTGCCAGCAGCTTCACCTTGGGCTCGGCAGGGGAACGGCAGTTCTTC. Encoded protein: CASSFTLGSAGERQFF.

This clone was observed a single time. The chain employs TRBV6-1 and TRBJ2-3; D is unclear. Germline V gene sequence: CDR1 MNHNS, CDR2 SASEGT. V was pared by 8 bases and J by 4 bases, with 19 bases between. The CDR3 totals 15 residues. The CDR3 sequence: CASQILHDRPDTQYF. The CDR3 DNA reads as TGTGCCAGCCAGATTCTGCACGACCGCCCAGATACGCAGTATTTT.

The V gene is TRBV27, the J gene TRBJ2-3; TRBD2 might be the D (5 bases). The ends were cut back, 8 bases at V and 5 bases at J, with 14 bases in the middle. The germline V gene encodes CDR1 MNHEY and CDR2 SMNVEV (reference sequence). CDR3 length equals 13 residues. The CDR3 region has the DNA TGTGCCAGCTTTGGGCATGGGAGAGATACGCAGTATTTT. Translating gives CASFGHGRDTQYF.